These 22 T cell receptor beta chains originate from one sample sequenced in a study of T cells in Graves' hyperthyroidism and ophthalmopathy. Authors of the study amplified TCR beta CDR3 regions from RNA transcripts. First-round RT-PCR with HTBI primers amplified the TCR CDR3 region. Using its own MiXCR run on the multiplex PCR reads, TCRdb lists one record per CDR3 protein. The data hold roughly 650,000 distinct CDR3 sequences, with roughly 16% observed a single time. Material for sequencing was blood. These receptors were taken from a woman in her 40s with Graves' ophthalmopathy.

The V gene is TRBV5-6, the J gene TRBJ2-3; D gene uncertain. Germline assignment: CDR1 SGHDT and CDR2 YYEEEE. There are 12 residues in the CDR3. V dropped 4 bases and J dropped 6 bases, with 9 bases sitting between them. The DNA of the CDR3 is TGTGCCAGCAGCCTGTTGGTGGATACGCAGTATTTT. Encoded protein: CASSLLVDTQYF. Full variable domain (outside the CDR3, taken from reference TRBV5-6 and TRBJ2-3): DAGVTQSPTHLIKTRGQQVTLRCSPKSGHDTVSWYQQALGQGPQFIFQYYEEEERQRGNFPDRFSGHQFPNYSSELNVNALLLGDSALYLCASSLLVDTQYFGPGTRLTVL.

This clonotype was seen at least ten times. The CDR3 here is CASSLWARRLAGSEQFF. In DNA form, the CDR3 reads TGTGCCAGCAGTTTATGGGCGAGGAGACTAGCGGGGAGTGAGCAGTTCTTC. The chain recombines TRBV28 with TRBJ2-1; TRBD2 matches at 11 bases. Germline CDR1 MDHEN, CDR2 SYDVKM. The V segment lost 0 bases and the J segment 9 bases; nucleotides outside the gene matches: 10. The CDR3 runs to 17 residues.

This clonotype was observed a handful of times. The V and J genes are TRBV2 and TRBJ2-1; 7 nucleotides align to TRBD1. The germline CDR1 and CDR2 sequences are SNHLY and FYNNEI. The CDR3 spans 14 residues. V gave up 8 bases and J gave up 6 bases; unmatched junction bases: 10. CDR3: CASCRGQPGNEQFF. In nucleotides, the CDR3 is TGTGCCAGCTGTCGGGGACAGCCAGGCAATGAGCAGTTCTTC.

At least ten counts were recorded for this clonotype. The chain combines TRBV20-1 with TRBJ2-5; 13 positions match TRBD2. The junction had 11 bases not matched to a gene; V was cut back by 3 bases and J by 7 bases. Germline V gene sequence: CDR1 DFQATT, CDR2 SNEGSKA (reference sequence). The CDR3 is 16 residues long. Here the CDR3 reads CSARALRTSGGVTQYF. The CDR3 coding sequence is TGCAGTGCTAGGGCACTCAGGACTAGCGGGGGTGTGACCCAGTACTTC.

In regard to this clonotype: No conserved phenylalanine or tryptophan is present at the end of the CDR3, so a read error is the likely explanation. This rearrangement joins TRBV20-1 to TRBJ2-1; 7 nucleotides agree with TRBD1. The ends lost 0 bases at V and 2 bases at J; junction bases unmatched: 7. CDR1 is DFQATT and CDR2 is SNEGSKA in the germline V gene (reference sequence). The CDR3 sequence is 16 residues long. The CDR3 nucleotides read TGCAGTGCTAGAGACCTACAGGGGTTTCCCTACAATGAGCAGTTCTCC. This sequence encodes CSARDLQGFPYNEQFS.

The chain employs TRBV20-1 and TRBJ2-3; TRBD2 agrees at 7 bases. The CDR3 covers 15 residues. Germline CDR1 reads DFQATT; CDR2 reads SNEGSKA (reference sequence). V lost 6 bases and J lost 4; bases outside the gene matches: 13. The CDR3 protein is CSASNPRLAADTQYF. The CDR3 DNA sequence: TGCAGTGCCAGCAACCCCCGACTAGCTGCAGATACGCAGTATTTT.

In this sample, this clonotype turned up many times. The chain recombines TRBV6-1 with TRBJ1-1; 7 bases align to TRBD1. CDR1 and CDR2 (germline): MNHNS, SASEGT. CDR3 length equals 13 residues. J lost 7 bases, V lost 4 bases, and 6 bases had no gene match. The CDR3, as DNA: TGTGCCAGCAGTGCGGGACAGCGATTTGAAGCTTTCTTT. Translation: CASSAGQRFEAFF.

This clonotype was seen only a few times. The genes are TRBV10-1 and TRBJ2-1, with 15 bases that match TRBD2. The CDR3 extends over 20 amino acids. CDR1 is WNHNN, CDR2 SYGVQD, per germline (reference sequence). V was clipped by 4 bases and J by 0 bases; unmatched bases: 10. CDR3 nucleotide sequence: TGCGCCAGCAGTGGGGGACCTGGGACTAGCGGGGGGCGCTCCTACAATGAGCAGTTCTTC. Translating it yields CASSGGPGTSGGRSYNEQFF.

This clonotype was counted at least ten times. The chain uses TRBV2 and TRBJ1-2; no clear D. The CDR3 is made up of 14 amino acids. Trimming removed 4 bases at V and 5 bases at J, with 14 bases between. Germline V CDR1 and CDR2: SNHLY, FYNNEI. The CDR3 loop reads CASSVSPSGYGYTF. The DNA for the CDR3 is TGTGCCAGCAGTGTCAGTCCGTCTGGATATGGCTACACCTTC.

The chain combines TRBV28 with TRBJ1-4, with D possibly matching TRBD1 (6 bases). The V gene lost 5 bases and the J gene lost 11 bases, with 18 bases spanning the gap. Germline values: CDR1 MDHEN, CDR2 SYDVKM. The CDR3 contains 14 residues. The CDR3: CASSPTSIRGKLFF. DNA for the CDR3: TGTGCCAGCAGTCCCACCAGCATTAGGGGGAAACTGTTTTTT.

This clonotype was seen at least ten times. CDR3 loop: CASSPNSPGALIPLHF. In DNA form, the CDR3 reads TGTGCCAGCAGTCCCAACTCCCCCGGGGCGTTAATTCCCCTCCACTTT. V and J are TRBV2 and TRBJ1-6, with D possibly matching TRBD1 (5 bases). Trimming took off 5 bases at V and 13 bases at J, with 24 bases between the two ends. The CDR3 runs 16 residues. Germline V gives CDR1 SNHLY, CDR2 FYNNEI.

This clonotype turned up a few times. The V gene is TRBV2, the J gene TRBJ2-2; a possible D gene is TRBD2 (5 bases). Germline V CDR1 and CDR2: SNHLY, FYNNEI. The CDR3 is 12 residues long. V lost 10 bases and J lost 8, with 14 bases in between. CDR3 sequence: CATRPGMGELFF. The CDR3, as DNA: TGTGCCACCCGCCCCGGGATGGGGGAGCTGTTTTTT.

This clonotype was counted ten times or more. The J gene is TRBJ1-5, the V gene TRBV6-1; maybe TRBD1 (5 bases). Trimming pared 4 bases from V and 5 bases from J, leaving 12 bases between. The CDR3 consists of 14 residues. CDR1 and CDR2 (germline): MNHNS, SASEGT. CDR3 sequence: CASSGGGWDQPQHF. Written as DNA, the CDR3 is TGTGCCAGCAGTGGCGGGGGGTGGGATCAGCCCCAGCATTTT.

At least ten counts were recorded for this clonotype. The V and J genes are TRBV3-1 and TRBJ2-5; no clear D. CDR3 length: 13 residues. V shed 1 base and J shed 0 bases, with 3 bases lying between them. Per germline, CDR1 LGHDT and CDR2 YNNKEL (reference sequence). CDR3: CASSQGYQETQYF. CDR3 nucleotides: TGTGCCAGCAGCCAAGGTTACCAAGAGACCCAGTACTTC.

This clonotype was seen ten or more times. The J gene is TRBJ1-1, the V gene TRBV11-2; D is ambiguous. Trimming removed 5 bases at V and 3 bases at J, with 10 bases between. Germline V gene lookup returns CDR1 SGHAT and CDR2 FQNNGV. There are 13 residues in the CDR3. The CDR3 loop reads CASSTNWYTEAFF. The DNA for the CDR3 is TGTGCCAGCAGCACGAACTGGTACACTGAAGCTTTCTTT. The variable domain in full, completed from reference TRBV11-2 and TRBJ1-1, reads EAGVAQSPRYKIIEKRQSVAFWCNPISGHATLYWYQQILGQGPKLLIQFQNNGVVDDSQLPKDRFSAERLKGVDSTLKIQPAKLEDSAVYLCASSTNWYTEAFFGQGTRLTVV.

To note about this clonotype: A single base separates this from a much larger clone, so it may be a read error. The CDR3 ends on some other residue instead of the conserved phenylalanine or tryptophan, so this is likely a read error. This rearrangement joins TRBV30 to TRBJ1-1; D ambiguous. The CDR3 contains 11 residues. The V end lost 4 bases, the J end lost 3 bases, and 6 bases lay between the germline ends. Germline assignment: CDR1 GTSNPN and CDR2 SVGIG (reference sequence). CDR3 region: CAWTEYTEAFL. The CDR3 DNA sequence: TGTGCCTGGACGGAGTACACTGAAGCTTTCCTT.

This clonotype was recorded at least ten times. V gene TRBV12-3 or TRBV12-4 combines with J gene TRBJ2-4; D perhaps matches TRBD2 (5 bases). The V end lost 3 bases, the J end lost 0 bases, and 24 bases lay between the germline ends. CDR3 size: 20 residues. Here the CDR3 DNA reads TGTGCCAGCAGTTTTGCATTTGGTAGAAGACGGGAATTAGCCAAAAACATTCAGTACTTC. Translating gives CASSFAFGRRRELAKNIQYF.

This clonotype showed up just a few times. V is TRBV10-3 and J is TRBJ2-3; 12 bases align to TRBD2. CDR3 length: 16 amino acids. The V gene's germline CDR1 is ENHRY and CDR2 SYGVKD. Trimming cost V 7 bases and J 0 bases; bases outside gene matches: 5. In DNA, the CDR3 is TGTGCCATCACTAGCGGGGGGGCCGCTAGCACAGATACGCAGTATTTT. Amino acids: CAITSGGAASTDTQYF.

This clonotype has at least ten counts. The CDR3 DNA reads as TGTGCCAGCAGCCTTGTACAGGGGAAAGGGTATGGCTACACCTTC. Residues: CASSLVQGKGYGYTF. The chain recombines TRBV7-9 with TRBJ1-2; 7 bases align to TRBD1. CDR1 and CDR2 (germline): SEHNR, FQNEAQ (reference sequence). The CDR3 length is 15 residues. With V trimmed by 5 bases and J by 5 bases, 11 bases remained unmatched. The whole variable domain, filled in from reference TRBV7-9 and TRBJ1-2, reads DTGVSQNPRHKITKRGQNVTFRCDPISEHNRLYWYRQTLGQGPEFLTYFQNEAQLEKSRLLSDRFSAERPKGSFSTLEIQRTEQGDSAMYLCASSLVQGKGYGYTFGSGTRLTVV.

There are many counts of this clonotype. The gene calls are TRBV11-2 and TRBJ2-1; D uncertain. Germline V gives CDR1 SGHAT, CDR2 FQNNGV. This CDR3 is 13 amino acids long. The germline V and J ends were trimmed by 5 bases and 8 bases, with 13 bases remaining between them. As DNA, the CDR3 is TGTGCCAGCAGCCGAGGTACCAGCGATGAGCAGTTCTTC. Translated: CASSRGTSDEQFF.

There are many counts of this clonotype. The chain couples TRBV20-1 to TRBJ2-1, with 8 bases identical to TRBD2. The length of the CDR3 is 15 residues. Unmatched junction bases numbered 14, after V lost 5 bases and J lost 8 bases. Germline V gives CDR1 DFQATT, CDR2 SNEGSKA (reference sequence). The CDR3 loop reads CSAAQAGANVDEQFF. The CDR3 DNA reads TGCAGTGCTGCTCAAGCGGGAGCTAATGTCGATGAGCAGTTCTTC.

V usage is TRBV6-1 and J usage is TRBJ1-3; a possible D gene is TRBD1 (5 bases). Trimming took 1 base from V and 0 from J, leaving 10 bases between them. There are 16 residues in the CDR3. Germline V CDR1 and CDR2: MNHNS, SASEGT. The CDR3 reads CASSEGGAYSGNTIYF. CDR3 sequence (DNA): TGTGCCAGCAGTGAAGGCGGGGCCTACTCTGGAAACACCATATATTTT.